Here is one T cell receptor (beta chain) with its context. Its antigen remains unidentified. The entry originates in a study of cytomegalovirus exposure and HLA in healthy donors. The CDR3 totals 14 residues. CDR1 LGHNA and CDR2 YNFKEQ come from the germline V gene. The ends lost 1 base at V and 3 bases at J; junction bases unmatched: 1. Broader study findings: Rarity held for most TCR sequences, but there were some public TCRs that occurred in many donors. Among TCR beta chains, those listed as cytomegalovirus-associated numbered 164. Later on, a genetic analysis was performed. It linked a missense variant in DCLRE1C with V- and J-gene trimming of TCR beta.

Vbeta (60) and Jbeta (13) primers were used in the PCR. The table came from immunoSEQ multiplex PCR; TCRdb's copy has only in-frame clones and leaves some out. The table shows 150,000 to 200,000 clones, with 65% to 85% occurring only once. Sequencing input: PBMCs. This rearrangement joins TRBV4-2 to TRBJ2-7; 9 bases align to TRBD1. The TCR was taken from a woman in her forties or fifties in good health and CMV-seropositive. The CDR3 DNA follows: TGTGCCAGCAGCCAAGGACAGGGGGACTACGAGCAGTACTTC. It is translated as CASSQGQGDYEQYF.